A selection of T cell receptor beta chains follows, all from one sample in a study of type 1 regulatory T cells. TCRdb re-called the reads with MiXCR, one entry per CDR3 protein. The sample includes around 88,000 distinct CDR3 sequences, around a third of them seen just once. Sequenced sample: CD4+ T cells, either the whole sample or a sorted fraction (not recorded which). These receptor sequences come from a human donor in good health. Each CDR3 is given with its conserved first and last residue. D genes are given only for firm matches. Rows give clone size only sometimes, using once, few, many, or a class for an expanded clone.

clone_size	v_call	j_call	d_call	cdr3_nt	cdr3_aa
.	TRBV7-2	TRBJ2-7	TRBD2	TGTGCCAGCAGCCCCTTTGCGGGAGGGACCTACGAGCAGTACTTC	CASSPFAGGTYEQYF
few	TRBV6-2/TRBV6-3	TRBJ1-1	TRBD1	TGTGCCAGCCAGGACAGGACTAAAGCTTTCTTT	CASQDRTKAFF
.	TRBV20-1	TRBJ1-6	.	TGCAGTGCTAGCACCGATCGACAGTCACCCCTCCACTTT	CSASTDRQSPLHF
.	TRBV6-6	TRBJ1-1	.	TGTGCCAGCACACAGGGTTGGACTGAAGCTTTCTTT	CASTQGWTEAFF
.	TRBV9	TRBJ2-1	.	TGTGCCAGCAGCGTAGAAGGGGGACGCCCCTACAATGAGCAGTTCTTC	CASSVEGGRPYNEQFF
.	TRBV7-3	TRBJ1-2	TRBD1	TGTGCCAGCAGCTTATCCCCGACAGGGGGCGTCTATGGCTACACCTTC	CASSLSPTGGVYGYTF
.	TRBV2	TRBJ2-5	.	TGTGCCAGCAGTGAAGGCTGGCGAGAGACCCAGTACTTC	CASSEGWRETQYF
few	TRBV28	TRBJ2-1	TRBD2	TGTGCCAGCAGTCAACAATCTAGCGGGAGTTGGAGGGGTGAGCAGTTCTTC	CASSQQSSGSWRGEQFF
many	TRBV6-1	TRBJ2-2	TRBD1	TGTGCCAGCAGCCAAAAACAGGGGACCGGGGAGCTGTTTTTT	CASSQKQGTGELFF
few	TRBV20-1	TRBJ2-5	TRBD1	TGCAGTGCTTGGACAGGGGAAGAGACCCAGTACTTC	CSAWTGEETQYF
.	TRBV2	TRBJ1-4	.	TGTGCCAGCAAATTGGGATCTGAAAAACTGTTTTTT	CASKLGSEKLFF
few	TRBV6-1	TRBJ2-7	TRBD1	TGTGCCAGCAATTCGGAAGAGGGACAGGGCCCCTACGAGCAGTACTTC	CASNSEEGQGPYEQYF
.	TRBV30	TRBJ1-2	TRBD1	TGTGCCTGGGGAACAGGGGGCGCCGATAACTATGGCTACACCTTC	CAWGTGGADNYGYTF
.	TRBV11-2	TRBJ2-1	.	TGTGCCAGCAGCTCCATCGCAGGTGCCGAGCAGTTCTTC	CASSSIAGAEQFF
.	TRBV20-1	TRBJ2-3	.	TGCAGTGCTAGAGTCGAGGGCTACACAGATACGCAGTATTTT	CSARVEGYTDTQYF
.	TRBV29-1	TRBJ1-2	TRBD1	TGCAGCGTTGATGACAGGGGGCTCTATGGCTACACCTTC	CSVDDRGLYGYTF
.	TRBV7-2	TRBJ2-5	TRBD2	TGTGCCAGCAGCTTAGGGGGACTAGCGGGAGCGGGAGAGACCCAGTACTTC	CASSLGGLAGAGETQYF
few	TRBV7-9	TRBJ2-3	TRBD1	TGTGCCAGCAGCTTAGGAACACAGGGGGCTGTAGATACGCAGTATTTT	CASSLGTQGAVDTQYF
.	TRBV6-1	TRBJ2-2	.	TGTGCCAGCAGTGAATTCGGCGGGACTAACACCGGGGAGCTGTTTTTT	CASSEFGGTNTGELFF
.	TRBV10-3	TRBJ2-7	TRBD2	TGTGCCATCAGAGAGGCCGGGACTAACGTCGACTACGAGCAGTACTTC	CAIREAGTNVDYEQYF
few	TRBV5-5	TRBJ1-2	TRBD1	TGTGCCAGCAGCGTGACAGGGGAATCTAACTATGGCTACACCTTC	CASSVTGESNYGYTF
.	TRBV7-9	TRBJ2-7	.	TGTGCCAGCAGCTTACAGGAAACCTACGAGCAGTACTTC	CASSLQETYEQYF
few	TRBV7-2	TRBJ2-3	TRBD2	TGTGCCAGCAGCCAGGGACTAGCACATACGCAGTATTTT	CASSQGLAHTQYF
.	TRBV7-8	TRBJ2-3	.	TGTGCCAGCGTGCTACAGGGCCGCACAGATACGCAGTATTTT	CASVLQGRTDTQYF
few	TRBV29-1	TRBJ2-3	.	TGCAGCGTTGATCCCACCACCGGCACAGATACGCAGTATTTT	CSVDPTTGTDTQYF
few	TRBV20-1	TRBJ1-1	TRBD1	TGCAGTGCTAGAGCTAAGACAGGGTCGGACACTGAAGCTTTCTTT	CSARAKTGSDTEAFF
few	TRBV5-1	TRBJ1-2	.	TGCGCCAGCAGCGACGGCGTCGGCTACACCTTC	CASSDGVGYTF
few	TRBV3-1	TRBJ2-2	.	TGTGCCAGCAGCCAGACAGACACCGGGGAGCTGTTTTTT	CASSQTDTGELFF
few	TRBV20-1	TRBJ2-1	TRBD2	TGCAGTGCCTCGGGACTAGCGGGAGCTCTTGAGCAGTTCTTC	CSASGLAGALEQFF
.	TRBV29-1	TRBJ2-1	TRBD2	TGCAGCGTTGACCCGGGACTAGTGGGAGCGGGTGAGCAGTTCTTC	CSVDPGLVGAGEQFF
.	TRBV7-9	TRBJ2-7	TRBD2	TGTGCCAGCAGCAAACGGACTAGCGGTCTCGAGCAGTACTTC	CASSKRTSGLEQYF
.	TRBV19	TRBJ2-2	TRBD1	TGTGCCAGTAGCGGGACAGGGACTGTCACCGGGGAGCTGTTTTTT	CASSGTGTVTGELFF